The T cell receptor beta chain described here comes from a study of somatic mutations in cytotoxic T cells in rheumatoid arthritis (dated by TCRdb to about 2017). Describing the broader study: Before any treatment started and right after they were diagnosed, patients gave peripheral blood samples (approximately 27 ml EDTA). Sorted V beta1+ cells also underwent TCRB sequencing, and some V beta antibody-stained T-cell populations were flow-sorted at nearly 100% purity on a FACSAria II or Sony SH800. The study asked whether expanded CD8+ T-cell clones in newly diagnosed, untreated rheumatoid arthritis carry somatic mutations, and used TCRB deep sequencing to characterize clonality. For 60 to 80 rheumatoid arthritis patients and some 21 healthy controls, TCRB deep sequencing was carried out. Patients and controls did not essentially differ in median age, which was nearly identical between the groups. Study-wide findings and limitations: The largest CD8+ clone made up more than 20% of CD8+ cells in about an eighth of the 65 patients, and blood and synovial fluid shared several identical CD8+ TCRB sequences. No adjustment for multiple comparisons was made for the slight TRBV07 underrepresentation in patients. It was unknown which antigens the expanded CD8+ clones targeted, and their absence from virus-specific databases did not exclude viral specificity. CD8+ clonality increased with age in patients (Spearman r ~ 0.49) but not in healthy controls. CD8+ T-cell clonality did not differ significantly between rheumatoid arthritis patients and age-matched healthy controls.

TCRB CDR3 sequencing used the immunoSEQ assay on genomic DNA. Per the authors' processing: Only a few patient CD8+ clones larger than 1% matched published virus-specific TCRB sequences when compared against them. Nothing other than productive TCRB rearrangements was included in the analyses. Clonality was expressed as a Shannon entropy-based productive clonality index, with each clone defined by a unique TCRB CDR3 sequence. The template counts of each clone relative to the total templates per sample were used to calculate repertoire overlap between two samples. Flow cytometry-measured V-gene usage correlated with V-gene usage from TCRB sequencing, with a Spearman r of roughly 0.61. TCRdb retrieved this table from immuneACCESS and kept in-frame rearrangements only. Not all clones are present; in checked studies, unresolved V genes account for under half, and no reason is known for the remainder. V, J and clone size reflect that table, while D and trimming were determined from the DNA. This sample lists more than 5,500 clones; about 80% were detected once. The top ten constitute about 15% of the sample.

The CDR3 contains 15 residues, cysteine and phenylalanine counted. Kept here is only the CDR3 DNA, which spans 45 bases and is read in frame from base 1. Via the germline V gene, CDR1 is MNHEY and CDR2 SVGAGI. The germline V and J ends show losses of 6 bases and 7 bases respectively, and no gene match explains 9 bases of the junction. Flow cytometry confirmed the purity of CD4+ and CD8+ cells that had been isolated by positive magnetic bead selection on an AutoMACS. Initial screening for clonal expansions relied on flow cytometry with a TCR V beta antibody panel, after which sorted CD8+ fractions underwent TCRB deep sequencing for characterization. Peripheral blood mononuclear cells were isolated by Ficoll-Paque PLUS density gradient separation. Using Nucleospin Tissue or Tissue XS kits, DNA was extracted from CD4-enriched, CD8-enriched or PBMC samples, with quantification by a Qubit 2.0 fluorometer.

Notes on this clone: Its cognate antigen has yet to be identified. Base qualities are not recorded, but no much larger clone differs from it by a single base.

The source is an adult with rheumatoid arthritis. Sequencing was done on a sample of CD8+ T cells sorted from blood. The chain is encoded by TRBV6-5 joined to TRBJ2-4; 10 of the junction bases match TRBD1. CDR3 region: CASSSPGQGRNIQYF. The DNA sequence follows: TGTGCCAGCAGCTCCCCGGGACAGGGGCGGAACATTCAGTACTTC.